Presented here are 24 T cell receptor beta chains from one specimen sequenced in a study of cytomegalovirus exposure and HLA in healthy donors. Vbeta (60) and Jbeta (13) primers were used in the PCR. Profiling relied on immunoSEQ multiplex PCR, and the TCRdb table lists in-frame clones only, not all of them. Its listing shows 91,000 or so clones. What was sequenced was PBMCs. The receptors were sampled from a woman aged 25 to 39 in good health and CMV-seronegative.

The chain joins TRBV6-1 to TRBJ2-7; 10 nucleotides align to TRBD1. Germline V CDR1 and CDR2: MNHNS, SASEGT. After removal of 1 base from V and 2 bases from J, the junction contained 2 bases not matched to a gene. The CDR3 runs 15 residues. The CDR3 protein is CASSEDGTGAYEQYF. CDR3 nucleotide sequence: TGTGCCAGCAGTGAAGACGGGACAGGGGCCTACGAGCAGTACTTC.

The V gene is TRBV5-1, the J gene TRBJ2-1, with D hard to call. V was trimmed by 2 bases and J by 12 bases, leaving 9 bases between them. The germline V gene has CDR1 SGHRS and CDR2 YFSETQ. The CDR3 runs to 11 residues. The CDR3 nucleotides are TGCGCCAGCAGCTTCACTTGGAGGCAGTTCTTC. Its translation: CASSFTWRQFF. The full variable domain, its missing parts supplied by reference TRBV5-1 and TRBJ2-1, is KAGVTQTPRYLIKTRGQQVTLSCSPISGHRSVSWYQQTPGQGLQFLFEYFSETQRNKGNFPGRFSGRQFSNSRSEMNVSTLELGDSALYLCASSFTWRQFFGPGTRLTVL.

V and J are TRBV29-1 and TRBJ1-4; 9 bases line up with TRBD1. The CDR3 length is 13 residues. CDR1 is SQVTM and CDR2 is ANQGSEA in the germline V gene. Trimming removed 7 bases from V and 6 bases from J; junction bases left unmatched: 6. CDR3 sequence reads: CSATTGGDEKLFF. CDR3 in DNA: TGCAGCGCAACGACAGGGGGGGATGAAAAACTGTTTTTT.

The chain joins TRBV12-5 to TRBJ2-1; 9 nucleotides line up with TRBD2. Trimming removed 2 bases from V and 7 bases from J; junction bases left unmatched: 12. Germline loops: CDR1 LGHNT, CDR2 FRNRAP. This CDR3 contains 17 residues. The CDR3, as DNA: TGTGCTAGTGGTTTGTCGCAGACTAGCGGCTCCCCAAATGAGCAGTTCTTC. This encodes CASGLSQTSGSPNEQFF.

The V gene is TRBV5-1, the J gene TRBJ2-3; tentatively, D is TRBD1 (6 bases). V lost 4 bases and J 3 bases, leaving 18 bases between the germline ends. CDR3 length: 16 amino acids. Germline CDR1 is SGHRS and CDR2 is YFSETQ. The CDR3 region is CASSPDGDITTDTQYF. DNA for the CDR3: TGCGCCAGCAGCCCCGACGGGGACATCACAACAGATACGCAGTATTTT.

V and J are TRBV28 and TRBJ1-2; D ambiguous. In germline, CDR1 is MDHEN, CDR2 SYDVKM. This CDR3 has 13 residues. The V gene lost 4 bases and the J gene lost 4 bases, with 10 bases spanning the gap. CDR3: CASSYTKTYGYTF. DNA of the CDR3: TGTGCCAGCAGTTATACAAAAACCTATGGCTACACCTTC.

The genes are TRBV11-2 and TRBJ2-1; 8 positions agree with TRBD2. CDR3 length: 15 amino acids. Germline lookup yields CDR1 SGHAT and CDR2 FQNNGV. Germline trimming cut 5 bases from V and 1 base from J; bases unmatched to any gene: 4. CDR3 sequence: CASSDGGRSYNEQFF. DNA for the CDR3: TGTGCCAGCAGCGATGGCGGGAGGTCCTACAATGAGCAGTTCTTC.

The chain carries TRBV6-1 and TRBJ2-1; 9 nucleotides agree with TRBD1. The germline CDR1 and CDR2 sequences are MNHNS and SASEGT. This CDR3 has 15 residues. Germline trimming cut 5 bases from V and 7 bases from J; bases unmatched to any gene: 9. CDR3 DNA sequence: TGTGCCAGCAGTTCAAGGGGGACAGGGAGGAATGAGCAGTTCTTC. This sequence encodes CASSSRGTGRNEQFF.

The DNA for the CDR3 is TGTGCCAGCAGCCCTAGTGTCGGGTCCCCCATGTACTTC. It is translated as CASSPSVGSPMYF. V and J are TRBV7-6 and TRBJ2-7; the D is unclear. The V and J ends lost 5 bases and 12 bases respectively, with 20 bases between them. Germline loops: CDR1 SGHVS, CDR2 FNYEAQ. There are 13 residues in the CDR3.

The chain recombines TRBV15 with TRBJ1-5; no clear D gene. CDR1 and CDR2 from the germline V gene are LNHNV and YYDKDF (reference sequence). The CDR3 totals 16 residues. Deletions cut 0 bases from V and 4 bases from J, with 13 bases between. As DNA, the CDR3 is TGTGCCACCAGCAGAGATCAGTCTCGAGGGAATCAGCCCCAGCATTTT. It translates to CATSRDQSRGNQPQHF.

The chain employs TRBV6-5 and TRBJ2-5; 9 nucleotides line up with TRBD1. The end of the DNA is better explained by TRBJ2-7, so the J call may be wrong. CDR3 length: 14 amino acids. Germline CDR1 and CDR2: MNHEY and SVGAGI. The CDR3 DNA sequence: TGTGCCAGCAGTCCCGGGACAGGGAACTACGAGCAGTACTTC. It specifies CASSPGTGNYEQYF.

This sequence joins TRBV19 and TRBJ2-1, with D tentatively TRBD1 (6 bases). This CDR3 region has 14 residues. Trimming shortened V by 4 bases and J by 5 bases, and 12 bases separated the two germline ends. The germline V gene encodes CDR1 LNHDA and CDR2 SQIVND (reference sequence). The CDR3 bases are TGTGCCAGTAGTAATTGGGGGACAAACAATGAGCAGTTCTTC. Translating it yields CASSNWGTNNEQFF.

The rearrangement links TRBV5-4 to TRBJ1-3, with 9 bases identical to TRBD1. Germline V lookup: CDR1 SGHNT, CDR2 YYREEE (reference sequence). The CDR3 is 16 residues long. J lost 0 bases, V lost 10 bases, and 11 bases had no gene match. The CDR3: CALGGRQGDSGNTIYF. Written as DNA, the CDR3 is TGTGCCCTAGGGGGTAGACAGGGGGACTCTGGAAACACCATATATTTT.

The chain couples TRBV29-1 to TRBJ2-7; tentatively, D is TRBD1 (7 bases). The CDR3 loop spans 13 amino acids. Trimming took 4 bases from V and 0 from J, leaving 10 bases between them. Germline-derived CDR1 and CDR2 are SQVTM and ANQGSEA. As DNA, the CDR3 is TGCAGCGTTGGCCAGGGGGGCTCCTACGAGCAGTACTTC. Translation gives CSVGQGGSYEQYF.

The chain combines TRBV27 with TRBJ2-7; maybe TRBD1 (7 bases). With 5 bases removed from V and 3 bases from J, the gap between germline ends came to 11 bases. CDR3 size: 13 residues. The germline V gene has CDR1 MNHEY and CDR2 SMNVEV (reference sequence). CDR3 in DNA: TGTGCCAGCAGTCCCCAGGGGGGCTACGAGCAGTACTTC. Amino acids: CASSPQGGYEQYF.

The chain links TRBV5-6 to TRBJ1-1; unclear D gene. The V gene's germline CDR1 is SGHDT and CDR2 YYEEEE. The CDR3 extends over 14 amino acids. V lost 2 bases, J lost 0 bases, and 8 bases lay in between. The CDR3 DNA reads TGTGCCAGCAGCTTTGAGAGCATGAACACTGAAGCTTTCTTT. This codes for CASSFESMNTEAFF.

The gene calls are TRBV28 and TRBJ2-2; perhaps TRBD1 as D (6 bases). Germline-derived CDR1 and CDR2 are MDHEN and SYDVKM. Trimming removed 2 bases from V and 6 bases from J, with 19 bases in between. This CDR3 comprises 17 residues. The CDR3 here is CASSLMGTYRTAGELFF. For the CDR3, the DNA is TGTGCCAGCAGTTTAATGGGGACATACCGCACGGCCGGGGAGCTGTTTTTT. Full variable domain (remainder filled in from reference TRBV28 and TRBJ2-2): DVKVTQSSRYLVKRTGEKVFLECVQDMDHENMFWYRQDPGLGLRLIYFSYDVKMKEKGDIPEGYSVSREKKERFSLILESASTNQTSMYLCASSLMGTYRTAGELFFGEGSRLTVL.

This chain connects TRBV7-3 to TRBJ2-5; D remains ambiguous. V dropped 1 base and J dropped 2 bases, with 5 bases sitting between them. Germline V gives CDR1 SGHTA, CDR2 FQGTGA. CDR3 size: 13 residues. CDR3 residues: CASSLIQQETQYF. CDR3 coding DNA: TGTGCCAGCAGCTTAATTCAACAAGAGACCCAGTACTTC.

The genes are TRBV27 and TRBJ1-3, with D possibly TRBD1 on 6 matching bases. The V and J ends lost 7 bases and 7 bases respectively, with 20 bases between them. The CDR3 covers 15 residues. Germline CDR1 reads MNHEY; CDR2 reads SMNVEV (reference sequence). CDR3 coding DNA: TGTGCCAGCATGGAGCTCCGACAGGCGGTGAACACCATATATTTT. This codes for CASMELRQAVNTIYF.

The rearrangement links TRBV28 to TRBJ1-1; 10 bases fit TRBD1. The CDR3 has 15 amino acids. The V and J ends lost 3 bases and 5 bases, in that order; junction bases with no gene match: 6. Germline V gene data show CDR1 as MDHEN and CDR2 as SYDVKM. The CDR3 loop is CASSLTGTGETEAFF. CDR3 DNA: TGTGCCAGCAGTTTGACCGGGACAGGGGAGACTGAAGCTTTCTTT.

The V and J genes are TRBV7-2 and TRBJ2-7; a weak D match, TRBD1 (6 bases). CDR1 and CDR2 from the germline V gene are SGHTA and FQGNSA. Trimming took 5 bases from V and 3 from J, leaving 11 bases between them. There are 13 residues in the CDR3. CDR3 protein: CASSAVRGYEQYF. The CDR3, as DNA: TGTGCCAGCAGCGCGGTCAGGGGCTACGAGCAGTACTTC.

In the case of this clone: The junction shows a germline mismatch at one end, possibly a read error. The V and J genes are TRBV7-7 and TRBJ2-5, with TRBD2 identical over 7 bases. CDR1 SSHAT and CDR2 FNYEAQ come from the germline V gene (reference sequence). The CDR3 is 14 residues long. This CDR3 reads CASSLAGQKETQYF. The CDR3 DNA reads TGTGCTAGCAGCTTAGCGGGCCAGAAAGAGACCCAGTACTTC.

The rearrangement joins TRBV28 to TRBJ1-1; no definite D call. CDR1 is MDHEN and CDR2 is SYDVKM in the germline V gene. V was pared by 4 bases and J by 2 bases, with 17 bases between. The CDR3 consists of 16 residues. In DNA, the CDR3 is TGTGCCAGCAGTTCTTTTCTCACGACATTTAACACTGAAGCTTTCTTT. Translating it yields CASSSFLTTFNTEAFF.

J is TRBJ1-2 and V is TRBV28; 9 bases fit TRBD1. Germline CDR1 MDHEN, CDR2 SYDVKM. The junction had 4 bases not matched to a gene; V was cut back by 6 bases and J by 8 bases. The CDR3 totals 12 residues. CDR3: CASSRQGGGYTF. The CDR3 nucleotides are TGTGCCAGCAGCAGACAGGGGGGCGGCTACACCTTC.